What follows are 32 T cell receptor beta chains derived from one specimen sequenced in a study of shared clonotypes between healthy human individuals. Repertoires were generated with immunoSEQ multiplex PCR, while TCRdb's copy carries only in-frame clones and drops some. Of approximately 2.1 million clones detected, roughly 93% appear once; the ten largest clones hold 0.39%. The material sequenced was naive CD4+ T cells from PBMCs. Described subset: CD45RA+ positively selected. The receptors here all came from a man aged 18-30 years in good health. Some clones in this sample may be carry-over from other donors' samples.

The CDR3 sequence is CASSFPGGRETQYF. As DNA, the CDR3 is TGTGCCAGCAGCTTTCCGGGGGGCCGGGAGACCCAGTACTTC. The V call is TRBV5-4, the J call TRBJ2-5; possible D gene TRBD2, 7 bases. The CDR3 contains 14 residues. Germline loops: CDR1 SGHNT, CDR2 YYREEE (reference sequence). V was shortened by 2 bases and J by 5 bases, with 13 bases between the two germline ends. Full variable domain (missing parts from reference TRBV5-4 and TRBJ2-5): ETGVTQSPTHLIKTRGQQVTLRCSSQSGHNTVSWYQQALGQGPQFIFQYYREEENGRGNFPPRFSGLQFPNYSSELNVNALELDDSALYLCASSFPGGRETQYFGPGTRLLVL.

This clone was seen only a few times. The chain combines TRBV30 with TRBJ1-5, with 12 bases matching TRBD1. Germline assignment: CDR1 GTSNPN and CDR2 SVGIG (reference sequence). The CDR3 spans 13 residues. Trimming removed 8 bases from V and 5 bases from J; junction bases left unmatched: 4. The CDR3 sequence is CARDRGPYQPQHF. In nucleotides, the CDR3 is TGTGCCCGGGACAGGGGGCCTTATCAGCCCCAGCATTTT.

Here the CDR3 reads CASSDTDRSYNEQFF. The CDR3 DNA sequence: TGTGCCAGCAGTGACACCGACCGCTCCTACAATGAGCAGTTCTTC. The chain recombines TRBV7-3 with TRBJ2-1; no definite D call. Germline CDR1 and CDR2: SGHTA and FQGTGA. This CDR3 region has 15 residues. V lost 6 bases and J 0 bases, leaving 12 bases between the germline ends.

The chain combines TRBV2 with TRBJ1-2; D ambiguous. Germline V lookup: CDR1 SNHLY, CDR2 FYNNEI. CDR3 size: 13 residues. Trimming cost V 7 bases and J 4 bases, with 13 bases left between them. The CDR3 DNA follows: TGTGCCAGCATGTATACCTCTCCCTATGGCTACACCTTC. Translation gives CASMYTSPYGYTF.

This sequence joins TRBV5-6 and TRBJ2-1; 7 bases match TRBD2. Trimming took 4 bases from V and 6 from J; bases not matched to a gene: 13. Per the germline V gene, CDR1 is SGHDT and CDR2 is YYEEEE. This CDR3 region has 16 residues. In DNA form, the CDR3 reads TGTGCCAGCAGCATGACGAGCGGGATGGACGCCAATGAGCAGTTCTTC. Its translation: CASSMTSGMDANEQFF.

The chain combines TRBV19 with TRBJ1-2; possibly TRBD1 for D (5 bases). Germline CDR1 and CDR2: LNHDA and SQIVND (reference sequence). This CDR3 region has 15 residues. With 5 bases removed from V and 4 bases from J, the gap between germline ends came to 17 bases. CDR3 nucleotide sequence: TGTGCCAGTAGTCTGGTGGGGACTGCAGCCTATGGCTACACCTTC. It codes for CASSLVGTAAYGYTF.

V is TRBV15 and J is TRBJ1-3, with D perhaps TRBD1 (6 bases). Deletions cut 3 bases from V and 2 bases from J, with 11 bases between. Germline CDR1 reads LNHNV; CDR2 reads YYDKDF (reference sequence). The CDR3 loop spans 15 amino acids. This CDR3 reads CATSRSGGPGNTIYF. The CDR3 coding sequence is TGTGCCACCAGCAGGTCGGGGGGGCCTGGAAACACCATATATTTT.

The rearrangement uses TRBV5-1 and TRBJ1-5; TRBD1 might be the D (5 bases). There are 15 residues in the CDR3. V was trimmed by 4 bases and J by 0 bases, leaving 11 bases between them. Germline V gene sequence: CDR1 SGHRS, CDR2 YFSETQ. CDR3 nucleotides: TGCGCCAGCAGCCTAGGGGACGATAGCAATCAGCCCCAGCATTTT. Its translation is CASSLGDDSNQPQHF.

J is TRBJ2-2 and V is TRBV14; D is possibly TRBD1 (6 bases). Germline values: CDR1 SGHDN, CDR2 FVKESK. V shed 5 bases and J shed 2 bases, with 24 bases lying between them. The CDR3 spans 19 residues. The CDR3 protein is CASSNYTGSLPFNTGELFF. For the CDR3, the DNA is TGTGCCAGCAGCAATTACACAGGGAGCCTCCCCTTCAACACCGGGGAGCTGTTTTTT.

The chain has TRBV6-1 and TRBJ2-7; a possible D gene is TRBD1 (5 bases). The CDR3 sequence is 14 residues long. From germline, CDR1 is MNHNS and CDR2 SASEGT. V lost 4 bases to trimming and J lost 2 bases, with 12 bases between them. The CDR3 loop reads CASSAAQGPYEQYF. CDR3 bases: TGTGCCAGCAGTGCAGCCCAGGGTCCCTACGAGCAGTACTTC.

CDR3 in DNA: TGCGCCAGCAGCTTGGCTCCTAGCGGGAGTGGCTACGAGCAGTACTTC. It codes for CASSLAPSGSGYEQYF. The V and J genes are TRBV5-1 and TRBJ2-7; TRBD2 matches at 10 bases. Germline CDR1 is SGHRS and CDR2 is YFSETQ. This CDR3 comprises 16 residues. After removal of 0 bases from V and 3 bases from J, the junction contained 6 bases not matched to a gene.

V usage is TRBV29-1 and J usage is TRBJ2-1; TRBD2 matches at 7 bases. The ends lost 7 bases at V and 7 bases at J; junction bases unmatched: 10. Germline CDR1 SQVTM, CDR2 ANQGSEA. The CDR3 has 13 amino acids. The DNA of the CDR3 is TGCAGCGGTGGACTAGTCGTACGGAATGAGCAGTTCTTC. It is translated as CSGGLVVRNEQFF.

The CDR3 loop is CASSTQGASMAFF. In DNA form, the CDR3 reads TGTGCCAGCTCGACCCAGGGGGCTAGCATGGCTTTCTTT. This chain links TRBV18 with TRBJ1-1; 8 nucleotides align to TRBD1. CDR3 length: 13 residues. Germline V gives CDR1 KGHSH, CDR2 LQKENI. V was clipped by 6 bases and J by 11 bases; unmatched bases: 11. Supplemented by reference TRBV18 and TRBJ1-1, the full variable domain reads NAGVMQNPRHLVRRRGQEARLRCSPMKGHSHVYWYRQLPEEGLKFMVYLQKENIIDESGMPKERFSAEFPKEGPSILRIQQVVRGDSAAYFCASSTQGASMAFFGQGTRLTVV.

The rearrangement uses TRBV27 and TRBJ2-7; D may be TRBD2 (6 bases). Germline values: CDR1 MNHEY, CDR2 SMNVEV (reference sequence). Trimming cost V 6 bases and J 3 bases, with 18 bases left between them. The CDR3 runs 15 residues. CDR3 DNA: TGTGCCAGCAGCGCGGCGGGTAGCGGCTTCTACGAGCAGTACTTC. Amino acids: CASSAAGSGFYEQYF.

The chain recombines TRBV18 with TRBJ2-7; 7 bases match TRBD2. Looked up from germline, CDR1 is KGHSH and CDR2 is LQKENI. With 4 bases clipped from V and 6 bases from J, the junction kept 12 bases outside the gene matches. The CDR3 extends over 15 amino acids. CDR3 bases: TGTGCCAGCTCACTGCCCACGGCGGGAGCGGCCGAGCAGTACTTC. Protein sequence: CASSLPTAGAAEQYF.

The rearrangement joins TRBV7-6 to TRBJ2-3, with D unclear. This CDR3 has 14 amino acids. Trimming took off 2 bases at V and 1 base at J, with 7 bases between the two ends. Germline V gene data show CDR1 as SGHVS and CDR2 as FNYEAQ. CDR3 amino acids: CASSLRTRTDTQYF. The CDR3, as DNA: TGTGCCAGCAGCTTAAGGACGCGCACAGATACGCAGTATTTT.

This rearrangement joins TRBV28 to TRBJ1-5; no reliable D call. In germline, CDR1 is MDHEN, CDR2 SYDVKM. CDR3 length equals 14 residues. V gave up 7 bases and J gave up 0 bases, with 10 bases separating them. The CDR3: CASTPEISNQPQHF. In nucleotides, the CDR3 is TGTGCCAGCACCCCAGAGATTAGCAATCAGCCCCAGCATTTT. Full variable domain (remainder filled in from reference TRBV28 and TRBJ1-5): DVKVTQSSRYLVKRTGEKVFLECVQDMDHENMFWYRQDPGLGLRLIYFSYDVKMKEKGDIPEGYSVSREKKERFSLILESASTNQTSMYLCASTPEISNQPQHFGDGTRLSIL.

The rearrangement uses TRBV27 and TRBJ2-7; D may match TRBD1 or TRBD2 (5 bases each). Germline V lookup: CDR1 MNHEY, CDR2 SMNVEV (reference sequence). The CDR3 runs to 15 residues. The V end was cut by 7 bases, the J end by 2 bases, with 18 bases between. Here the CDR3 DNA reads TGTGCCAGCACCCTCGGGGCCCCCGGGACCTACGAGCAGTACTTC. Its protein is CASTLGAPGTYEQYF.

The chain carries TRBV18 and TRBJ1-1; 7 bases map to TRBD1. The V gene end was trimmed by 6 bases and the J gene end by 11 bases; junction bases not matched to a gene: 12. Germline V gives CDR1 KGHSH, CDR2 LQKENI. CDR3 size: 13 residues. CDR3 in amino acids: CASSLTGIGVAFF. The DNA of the CDR3 is TGTGCCAGCTCGCTGACAGGGATAGGGGTGGCTTTCTTT.

This chain connects TRBV28 to TRBJ2-4; D ambiguous. Trimming took 10 bases from V and 1 from J, leaving 8 bases between them. This CDR3 has 12 residues. In germline, CDR1 is MDHEN, CDR2 SYDVKM. The DNA of the CDR3 is TGTGCCATTGGTTTTGCCAAAAACATTCAGTACTTC. Protein sequence: CAIGFAKNIQYF.

Here the CDR3 reads CALDGQSESYGYTF. In DNA, the CDR3 is TGTGCCTTGGACGGACAGTCAGAGTCCTATGGCTACACCTTC. The V gene is TRBV30, the J gene TRBJ1-2, with a weak D call TRBD1 (6 bases). V was clipped by 7 bases and J by 4 bases, with 19 bases between them. The CDR3 spans 14 residues. Germline V CDR1 and CDR2: GTSNPN, SVGIG (reference sequence).

This chain joins TRBV6-5 and TRBJ2-2; D unclear. CDR1 is MNHEY and CDR2 is SVGAGI in the germline V gene. There are 12 residues in the CDR3. V was cut by 5 bases and J by 5 bases, with 6 bases left in between. Here the CDR3 reads CASSLETGELFF. The CDR3 coding sequence is TGTGCCAGCAGTCTAGAAACCGGGGAGCTGTTTTTT.

The genes are TRBV28 and TRBJ2-6; D possibly matches TRBD1 or TRBD2 (6 bases each). The CDR3 contains 18 residues. Trimming shortened V by 6 bases and J by 3 bases, and 21 bases separated the two germline ends. Germline V CDR1 and CDR2: MDHEN, SYDVKM. The CDR3 nucleotides are TGTGCCAGCAGGACCCCTTGGGTGGGGGGCGTTGGGGCCAACGTCCTGACTTTC. Encoded protein: CASRTPWVGGVGANVLTF.

Comment on this clone: The identical CDR3 is also encoded by other nucleotide sequences in the sample. This chain joins TRBV9 and TRBJ2-3, with 13 positions matching TRBD2. Germline V CDR1 and CDR2: SGDLS, YYNGEE. The CDR3 extends over 16 amino acids. V gave up 2 bases and J gave up 1 base; unmatched junction bases: 1. CDR3: CASSVGLAGGTDTQYF. As DNA, the CDR3 is TGTGCCAGCAGCGTCGGACTAGCGGGAGGCACAGATACGCAGTATTTT.

This rearrangement joins TRBV4-3 to TRBJ1-1; possibly TRBD1 for D (6 bases). The V end lost 1 base, the J end lost 6 bases, and 15 bases lay between the germline ends. CDR1 is LGHNA, CDR2 YSLEER, per germline. The CDR3 consists of 15 residues. CDR3 DNA sequence: TGCGCCAGCAGCCAAGGTGGGGGGCTGTGGGCTGAAGCTTTCTTT. Amino acids: CASSQGGGLWAEAFF.

In DNA form, the CDR3 reads TGTGCCAGCAGAATAGGGGGCCCCATGAACACTGAAGCTTTCTTT. Protein: CASRIGGPMNTEAFF. The chain recombines TRBV28 with TRBJ1-1; 7 nucleotides align to TRBD1. The trim removed 6 bases at V and 0 bases at J, leaving 7 bases unmatched. The CDR3 runs to 15 residues. Germline CDR1 MDHEN, CDR2 SYDVKM.

This clone was seen a single time. This rearrangement joins TRBV7-6 to TRBJ2-1, with 11 positions matching TRBD2. V shed 11 bases, J shed 0 bases, and the junction held 6 bases outside the gene matches. Germline-derived CDR1 and CDR2 are SGHVS and FNYEAQ. The CDR3 extends over 15 amino acids. Here the CDR3 reads CASGLAVSSYNEQFF. In DNA, the CDR3 is TGTGCCTCGGGACTAGCGGTAAGCTCCTACAATGAGCAGTTCTTC.

This clone was seen a single time. This sequence joins TRBV29-1 and TRBJ2-5, with TRBD1 matching over 10 bases. V lost 4 bases, J lost 4 bases, and 9 bases stayed unmatched. Germline assignment: CDR1 SQVTM and CDR2 ANQGSEA. CDR3 size: 15 residues. The CDR3 nucleotides read TGCAGCGTTGGCGGAACGGGACAGGGGAGAGAGACCCAGTACTTC. Translation gives CSVGGTGQGRETQYF.

Points on this clone: Other DNA sequences in this sample translate to the same CDR3. The chain joins TRBV11-2 to TRBJ1-2; no reliable D call. The germline V and J ends were trimmed by 0 bases and 2 bases, with 4 bases remaining between them. Germline CDR1 SGHAT, CDR2 FQNNGV. The CDR3 consists of 13 residues. CDR3 bases: TGTGCCAGCAGCTTAGACAGGAACTATGGCTACACCTTC. It yields the protein CASSLDRNYGYTF.

The chain joins TRBV10-1 to TRBJ2-2; D gene unclear. CDR1 WNHNN and CDR2 SYGVQD come from the germline V gene (reference sequence). Between the trimmed V and J ends, which lost 3 bases and 5 bases, there was a span of 7 bases. The CDR3 is 13 amino acids. The CDR3 DNA reads TGCGCCAGCAGTGACAAAGGGACCGGGGAGCTGTTTTTT. Encoded protein: CASSDKGTGELFF.

The rearrangement uses TRBV28 and TRBJ1-1; a possible D gene is TRBD1 (6 bases). The V end lost 5 bases, the J end lost 3 bases, and 19 bases lay between the germline ends. From germline, CDR1 is MDHEN and CDR2 SYDVKM. The CDR3 spans 16 residues. CDR3 sequence (DNA): TGTGCCAGCAGTCCCTATAGGACGAGGGGGTACACTGAAGCTTTCTTT. Translation gives CASSPYRTRGYTEAFF.

The chain combines TRBV9 with TRBJ2-7; a possible D gene is TRBD1 (6 bases). CDR1 and CDR2 (germline): SGDLS, YYNGEE. The CDR3 covers 14 residues. V was shortened by 4 bases and J by 4 bases, with 15 bases between the two germline ends. The CDR3 here is CASSTTSQGYEQYF. The CDR3 coding sequence is TGTGCCAGCAGCACCACTTCTCAGGGGTACGAGCAGTACTTC.